The present TCR beta chain was sequenced within a study of T cell clonotyping in hematopoietic cell transplantation. CDR1 is WNHNN and CDR2 is SYGVQD in the germline V gene (reference sequence). With 6 bases clipped from V and 2 bases from J, the junction kept 20 bases outside the gene matches. This CDR3 has 20 amino acids. Assay: immunoSEQ multiplex PCR; the TCRdb copy retains only in-frame clones and omits some. The table lists about 9,300 clones, about 90% of them singletons. The origin of this receptor is a human patient who had an allogeneic stem cell transplant, so the T cells may come from the graft donor. The donor label of this sample is uncertain. Some clones in this sample may be carry-over from other donors' samples. Sequencing was performed on PBMCs, taken 180 days after allogeneic stem cell transplant. The rearrangement joins TRBV10-1 to TRBJ1-5; 9 nucleotides line up with TRBD1. CDR3 in amino acids: CASSPPRDRARRRGNQPQHF. The CDR3 DNA reads as TGCGCCAGCAGCCCCCCCCGGGACAGGGCTCGTCGGCGGGGCAATCAGCCCCAGCATTTT.